The sequence of this T cell receptor (beta chain) was determined in a study of blood T cell repertoires in COVID-19. Repertoires were generated with immunoSEQ multiplex PCR, while TCRdb's copy carries only in-frame clones and drops some. The data contain some 280,000 clones, roughly 90% of them singletons. This CDR3 is built from 14 residues. Trimming took off 2 bases at V and 2 bases at J, with 9 bases between the two ends. CDR1 and CDR2 from the germline V gene are SGHRS and YFSETQ. This TCR was recovered from a young woman with active or convalescent COVID-19. The sequenced sample was peripheral blood. The chain has TRBV5-1 and TRBJ2-3; D is ambiguous. This chain's CDR3 is CASSFQQLTDTQYF. The CDR3 DNA sequence: TGCGCCAGCAGCTTCCAACAGCTCACAGATACGCAGTATTTT.